This TCR beta chain is drawn from a study of T cells in Graves' hyperthyroidism and ophthalmopathy. The CDR3 is 15 amino acids. Germline values: CDR1 SGDLS, CDR2 YYNGEE. Trimming removed 5 bases from V and 3 bases from J, with 15 bases in between. TCR beta CDR3 regions were amplified from RNA transcripts. First-round RT-PCR targeting the TCR CDR3 was performed with the HTBI primer set. TCRdb reprocessed the multiplex PCR reads via MiXCR and lists one record per CDR3 protein. The sample has some 650,000 distinct CDR3 sequences; more than 15% are singletons. The TCR sequence derives from a woman aged 40 to 49 with Graves' ophthalmopathy. This chain links TRBV9 with TRBJ2-1; tentative D call: TRBD1 (8 bases). Material for sequencing was blood. The CDR3 DNA reads TGTGCCAGCAGGGAAACAGGGGGGGACTACAATGAGCAGTTCTTC. Residues: CASRETGGDYNEQFF.